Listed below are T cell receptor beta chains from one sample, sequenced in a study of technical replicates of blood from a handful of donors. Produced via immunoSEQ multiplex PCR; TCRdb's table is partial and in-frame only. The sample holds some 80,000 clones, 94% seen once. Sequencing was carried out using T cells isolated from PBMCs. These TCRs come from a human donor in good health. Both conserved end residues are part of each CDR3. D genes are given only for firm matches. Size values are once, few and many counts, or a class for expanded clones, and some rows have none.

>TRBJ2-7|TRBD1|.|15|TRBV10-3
TGTGCCATCAGCCCCATCGGGACAGGGGGCTCCGAGCAGTACTTC
CAISPIGTGGSEQYF
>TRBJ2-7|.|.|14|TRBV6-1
TGTGCCAGCAGTGGAGAACAGGGTACCTACGAGCAGTACTTC
CASSGEQGTYEQYF
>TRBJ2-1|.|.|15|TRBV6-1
TGTGCCAGCAGTGATTCTGGCAGGGGGGTCAATGAGCAGTTCTTC
CASSDSGRGVNEQFF
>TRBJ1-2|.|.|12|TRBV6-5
TGTGCCAGCAGTGATGACTCGGGGGGCTACACCTTC
CASSDDSGGYTF
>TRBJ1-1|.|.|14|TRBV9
TGTGCCAGCAGCCCAACAGGACTGAACACTGAAGCTTTCTTT
CASSPTGLNTEAFF
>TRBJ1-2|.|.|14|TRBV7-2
TGTGCCAGCAGCTTACGCCCGGGGGACTATGGCTACACCTTC
CASSLRPGDYGYTF
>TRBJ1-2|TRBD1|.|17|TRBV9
TGTGCCAGCAGCCCCCGGGCAGGGGGCTTGATGGAGTATGGCTACACCTTC
CASSPRAGGLMEYGYTF
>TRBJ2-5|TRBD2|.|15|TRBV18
TGTGCCAGCTCACCACTCAGGACTAGCGAAGAGACCCAGTACTTC
CASSPLRTSEETQYF
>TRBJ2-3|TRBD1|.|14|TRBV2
TGTGCCAACAGTGCTGGGACAGGGATCGATACGCAGTATTTT
CANSAGTGIDTQYF
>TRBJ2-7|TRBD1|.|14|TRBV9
TGTGCCAGCAGCGGAGGACAGGGCGGCCACGAGCAGTACTTC
CASSGGQGGHEQYF
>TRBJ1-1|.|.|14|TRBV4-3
TGCGCCAGCAGCCCGACAGGTCTACACACTGAAGCTTTCTTT
CASSPTGLHTEAFF
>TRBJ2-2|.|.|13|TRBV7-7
TGTGCCAGCGGGACTTTATACACCGGGGAGCTGTTTTTT
CASGTLYTGELFF
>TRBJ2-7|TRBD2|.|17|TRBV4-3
TGCGCCAGCAGCCAAGAGGTAGCCCTAGCGGGATTCTACGAGCAGTACTTC
CASSQEVALAGFYEQYF
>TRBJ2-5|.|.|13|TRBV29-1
TGCAGCGTTGACCCAGGGGCCCAAGAGACCCAGTACTTC
CSVDPGAQETQYF
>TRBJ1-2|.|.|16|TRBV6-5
TGTGCCAGCAGTTACTCCATGCGGCGCGGATCCTATGGCTACACCTTC
CASSYSMRRGSYGYTF
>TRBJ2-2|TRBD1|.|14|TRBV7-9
TGTGCCAGCAGCAAGGACAGGCCCACCGGGGAGCTGTTTTTT
CASSKDRPTGELFF
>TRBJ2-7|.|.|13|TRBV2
TGTGCCAGCACTCGGACACCTCTATACGAGCAGTACTTC
CASTRTPLYEQYF
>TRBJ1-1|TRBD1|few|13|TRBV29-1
TGCAGCGTCAGGACAGGGGGGAACACTGAAGCTTTCTTT
CSVRTGGNTEAFF
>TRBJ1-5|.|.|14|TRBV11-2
TGTGCCACCTCTATGAGCCTAGGCGGTCAGCCCCAGCATTTT
CATSMSLGGQPQHF
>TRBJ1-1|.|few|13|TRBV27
TGTGCCAGCAGTTTCGGAACGAGGGCTGAAGCTTTCTTT
CASSFGTRAEAFF
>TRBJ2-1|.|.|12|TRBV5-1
TGCGCCAGCAGAAGACAGGTCAATGAGCAGTTCTTC
CASRRQVNEQFF
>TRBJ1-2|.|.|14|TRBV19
TGTGCCAGTAGTATACATACGGTTGGCTATGGCTACACCTTC
CASSIHTVGYGYTF
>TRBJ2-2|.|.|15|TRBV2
TGTGCCAGCAGTGAACAGGGGGGAGACACCGGGGAGCTGTTTTTT
CASSEQGGDTGELFF
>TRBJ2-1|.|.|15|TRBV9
TGTGCCAGCAGCCCGTACAGCGGCTCCTACAATGAGCAGTTCTTC
CASSPYSGSYNEQFF
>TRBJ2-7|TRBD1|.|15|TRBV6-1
TGTGCCAGCAGTGAATGGGACAGCTCAACCTACGAGCAGTACTTC
CASSEWDSSTYEQYF
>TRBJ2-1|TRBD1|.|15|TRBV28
TGTGCCAGCAGTGCGACAGGGATAAGGGGCAATGAGCAGTTCTTC
CASSATGIRGNEQFF
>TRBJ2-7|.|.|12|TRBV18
TGTGCCAGCTCACCGAGTAGAGACGAGCAGTACTTC
CASSPSRDEQYF
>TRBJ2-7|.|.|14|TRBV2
TGTGCCAGCAGTGAAGGAGGGAAAGGGATCTCGGAGTACTTC
CASSEGGKGISEYF
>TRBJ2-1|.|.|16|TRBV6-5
TGTGCCAGCAGTTACTCCTGGGGGGAGGAATACAATGAGCAGTTCTTC
CASSYSWGEEYNEQFF
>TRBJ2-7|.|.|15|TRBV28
TGTGCCAGCAGAGGAACAGGGAAGGGTTCCTACGAGCAGTACTTC
CASRGTGKGSYEQYF
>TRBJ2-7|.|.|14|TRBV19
TGTGCCAGTAGTTCGGCGGGGCCTCAGTACGAGCAGTACTTC
CASSSAGPQYEQYF
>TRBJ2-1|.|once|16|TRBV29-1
TGCAGCGTTGAAGGGTATAGCGGCCTCTCCTACAATGAGCAGTTCTTC
CSVEGYSGLSYNEQFF
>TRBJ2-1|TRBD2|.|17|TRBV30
TGTGCCTGGAGTGTAAAGGTCGAACTAGCGGGATCCGGTGAGCAGTTCTTC
CAWSVKVELAGSGEQFF
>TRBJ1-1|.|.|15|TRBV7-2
TGTGCCAGCAGCTTAGGGAGTCGGGGAACCGCTGAAGCTTTCTTT
CASSLGSRGTAEAFF
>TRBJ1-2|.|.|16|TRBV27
TGTGCCAGCAGTTCACCCTCGACCAGGGGTAGCTATGGCTACACCTTC
CASSSPSTRGSYGYTF
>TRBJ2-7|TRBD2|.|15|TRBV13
TGTGCCAGCAGCGCGGGACTAGCGGACAACTACGAGCAGTACTTC
CASSAGLADNYEQYF
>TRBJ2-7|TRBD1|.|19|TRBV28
TGTGCCAGCAGTCCTCTCGGGACAGGGGGCCGTGGTCTCGTATACGAGCAGTACTTC
CASSPLGTGGRGLVYEQYF
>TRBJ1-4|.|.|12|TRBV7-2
TGTGCCAGCAGACAGGGTAATGAAAAACTGTTTTTT
CASRQGNEKLFF
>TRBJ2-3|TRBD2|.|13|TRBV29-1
TGCAGCGCCAAAGCGGGAGGTGGTGATACGCAGTATTTT
CSAKAGGGDTQYF
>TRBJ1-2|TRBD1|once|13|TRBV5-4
TGTGCCAGCAGCTTGAGGGGGCCCTATGGCTACACCTTC
CASSLRGPYGYTF
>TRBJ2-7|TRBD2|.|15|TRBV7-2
TGTGCCAGCAGCTTACAAGCGGGACTCTCCTACGAGCAGTACTTC
CASSLQAGLSYEQYF
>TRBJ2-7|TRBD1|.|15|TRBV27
TGTGCCAGCAGTTTATTAAAGGGACAGACCTACGAGCAGTACTTC
CASSLLKGQTYEQYF
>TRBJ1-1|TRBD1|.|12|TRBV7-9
TGTGCCAGCAACAGGGGAATTACTGAAGCTTTCTTT
CASNRGITEAFF
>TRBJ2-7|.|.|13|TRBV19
TGTGCCAGTAGTCCCGCCCTCGGTTACGAGCAGTACTTC
CASSPALGYEQYF
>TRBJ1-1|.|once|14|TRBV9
TGTGCCAGCAGCGAGGCAGGGATGAACACTGAAGCTTTCTTT
CASSEAGMNTEAFF
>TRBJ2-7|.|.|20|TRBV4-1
TGCGCCAGCAGCCAAGAAAGCAACAGGGGGCTGGCGGGGGGTTACTACGAGCAGTACTTC
CASSQESNRGLAGGYYEQYF
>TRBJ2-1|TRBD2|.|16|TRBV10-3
TGTGCCATCAGTGAGTCCTTAGCGGGAGTAGGAAATGAGCAGTTCTTC
CAISESLAGVGNEQFF
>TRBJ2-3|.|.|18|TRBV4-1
TGCGCCAGCAGCCAAGATTGGCGACAGCCGGCCAGCACAGATACGCAGTATTTT
CASSQDWRQPASTDTQYF
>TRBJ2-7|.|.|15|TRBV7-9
TGTGCCAGCAGCTCTCCCATAGACGGGACATACGAGCAGTACTTC
CASSSPIDGTYEQYF
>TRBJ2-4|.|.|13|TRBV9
TGTGCCAGCAGCGTAGGTATTAGAGACATTCAGTACTTC
CASSVGIRDIQYF
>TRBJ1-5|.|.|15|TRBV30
TGTGCCTGGAGTCCCACCCGGGGGGCGGGGCAGCCCCAGCATTTT
CAWSPTRGAGQPQHF
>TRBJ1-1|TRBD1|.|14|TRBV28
TGTGCCAGCATCATAGGGGGCGCCTACACTGAAGCTTTCTTT
CASIIGGAYTEAFF
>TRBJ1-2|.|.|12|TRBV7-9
TGTGCCAGCAACTCCCCTCATGATGGCTACACCTTC
CASNSPHDGYTF
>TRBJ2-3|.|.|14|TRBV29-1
TGCAGCGTTGAAGGGGGCAGGTCCACAGATACGCAGTATTTT
CSVEGGRSTDTQYF
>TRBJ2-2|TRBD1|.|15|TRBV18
TGTGCCAGCTCCTGGACAGGGGGCGCAAAAGGGGAGCTGTTTTTT
CASSWTGGAKGELFF
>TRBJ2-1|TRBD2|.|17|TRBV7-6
TGTGCCAGCAGCTTAGTAGCGGGATCCTTGGGCTACAATGAGCAGTTCTTC
CASSLVAGSLGYNEQFF
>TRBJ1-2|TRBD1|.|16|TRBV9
TGTGCCAGCAGCCCAAGGAGGACAGGTTTCCTCTATGGCTACACCTTC
CASSPRRTGFLYGYTF